Listed below are T cell receptor beta chains from one sample, sequenced in a study of circulating and synovial CD4+ cells in juvenile arthritis. Clones were read by immunoSEQ multiplex PCR, and TCRdb kept only the in-frame ones, dropping some. The table lists 25,000 to 35,000 clones, about 94% of them singletons, with roughly 3.1% in the top ten. Sequencing used CD4+ T cells from blood. These receptors originate from a human donor with juvenile idiopathic arthritis. Each CDR3 is given with its conserved first and last residue. A D gene is named only where the DNA matches it firmly. The size entry is marked missing in some rows and otherwise reads once, few, many or a size class.

TRBD2,.,TRBV2,TRBJ2-1,CASSEGRGSSYNEQFF,TGTGCCAGCAGTGAAGGGCGGGGGAGCTCCTACAATGAGCAGTTCTTC
TRBD2,.,TRBV6-1,TRBJ2-3,CASSERSGRTDTQYF,TGTGCCAGCAGTGAACGGAGCGGGAGAACAGATACGCAGTATTTT
.,.,TRBV11-2,TRBJ2-1,CASSLGYYNEQFF,TGTGCCAGCAGCTTAGGTTATTACAATGAGCAGTTCTTC
TRBD1,.,TRBV4-1,TRBJ2-5,CASSRPGQGEETQYF,TGCGCCAGCAGCCGCCCGGGACAGGGAGAAGAGACCCAGTACTTC
.,once,TRBV6-1,TRBJ1-5,CASSVPGQPQHF,TGTGCCAGCAGTGTACCAGGTCAGCCCCAGCATTTT
TRBD2,.,TRBV4-1,TRBJ2-3,CASSHPSGRRTDTQYF,TGCGCCAGCAGCCACCCTAGCGGGAGGCGCACAGATACGCAGTATTTT
.,.,TRBV2,TRBJ1-5,CASMRDSNQPQHF,TGTGCCAGCATGCGGGATAGCAATCAGCCCCAGCATTTT
.,.,TRBV15,TRBJ1-2,CATSRDRGFGGYTF,TGTGCCACCAGCAGAGATCGGGGATTCGGTGGCTACACCTTC
.,once,TRBV7-8,TRBJ2-2,CASSLASGTVGELFF,TGTGCCAGCAGCTTAGCTAGCGGAACCGTGGGGGAGCTGTTTTTT
.,once,TRBV9,TRBJ2-3,CASSVVASSTDTQYF,TGTGCCAGCAGCGTAGTGGCTAGCAGCACAGATACGCAGTATTTT
.,once,TRBV7-3,TRBJ2-7,CASSRNPTESSYEQYF,TGTGCCAGCAGCCGAAATCCGACGGAGAGCTCCTACGAGCAGTACTTC
.,.,TRBV9,TRBJ1-1,CASSVDPAGANTEAFF,TGTGCCAGCAGCGTAGATCCCGCAGGGGCGAACACTGAAGCTTTCTTT
.,.,TRBV27,TRBJ2-7,CASRSATNAYEQYF,TGTGCCAGCAGGAGTGCGACAAACGCCTACGAGCAGTACTTC
.,.,TRBV19,TRBJ2-1,CASSTGHAYNEQFF,TGTGCCAGTAGTACAGGGCACGCTTACAATGAGCAGTTCTTC
TRBD2,.,TRBV19,TRBJ2-1,CASSMGSGLAGVYNEQFF,TGTGCCAGTAGTATGGGTAGCGGACTAGCGGGAGTCTACAATGAGCAGTTCTTC
.,.,TRBV4-2,TRBJ2-1,CASSQEFDNEQFF,TGTGCCAGCAGCCAAGAGTTCGACAATGAGCAGTTCTTC
.,few,TRBV19,TRBJ2-3,CASTGTDTQYF,TGTGCCAGTACCGGGACAGATACGCAGTATTTT
TRBD1,.,TRBV5-8,TRBJ1-5,CASSSPRQGPQPQHF,TGTGCCAGCAGTTCCCCCCGACAGGGCCCTCAGCCCCAGCATTTT
TRBD1,.,TRBV28,TRBJ1-2,CASRLAGGGNYGYTF,TGTGCCAGCAGGTTGGCAGGGGGTGGGAACTATGGCTACACCTTC
TRBD2,.,TRBV23-1,TRBJ2-1,CASSQDGTSGRAGYNEQFF,TGCGCCAGCAGTCAAGACGGGACTAGCGGGAGGGCCGGGTACAATGAGCAGTTCTTC
.,.,TRBV19,TRBJ2-4,CASSGGRFDIQYF,TGTGCCAGTAGTGGTGGCAGATTCGACATTCAGTACTTC
.,.,TRBV5-5,TRBJ2-5,CASSLKGEETQYF,TGTGCCAGCAGCTTGAAAGGGGAAGAGACCCAGTACTTC
TRBD1,.,TRBV14,TRBJ1-1,CASSLLGQGALLAFF,TGTGCCAGCAGCCTGCTTGGACAGGGGGCCCTACTTGCTTTCTTT
TRBD1,.,TRBV7-9,TRBJ2-7,CASSPGGQGSYEQYF,TGTGCCAGCAGCCCCGGGGGACAGGGATCCTACGAGCAGTACTTC
.,.,TRBV18,TRBJ2-7,CASSPSQEQYF,TGTGCCAGCTCACCCTCACAAGAGCAGTACTTC